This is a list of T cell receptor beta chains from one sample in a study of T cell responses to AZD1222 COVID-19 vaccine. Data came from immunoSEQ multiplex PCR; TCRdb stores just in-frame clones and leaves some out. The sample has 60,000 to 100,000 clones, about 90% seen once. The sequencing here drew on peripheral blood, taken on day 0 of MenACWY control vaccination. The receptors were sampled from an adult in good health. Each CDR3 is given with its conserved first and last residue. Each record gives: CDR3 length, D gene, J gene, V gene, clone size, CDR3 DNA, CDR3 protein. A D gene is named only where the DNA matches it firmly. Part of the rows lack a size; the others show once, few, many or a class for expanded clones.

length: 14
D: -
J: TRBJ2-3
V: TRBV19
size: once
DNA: TGTGCCAGTAGTCCACGTTCTAGCACAGATACGCAGTATTTT
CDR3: CASSPRSSTDTQYF

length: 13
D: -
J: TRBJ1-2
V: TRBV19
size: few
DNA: TGTGCCAGTAGTATAGATTCGAGGAATGGCTACACCTTC
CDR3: CASSIDSRNGYTF

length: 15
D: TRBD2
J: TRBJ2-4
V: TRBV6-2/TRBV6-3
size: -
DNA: TGTGCCAGCAGCGACCCGGGAGGAACCAAAAACATTCAGTACTTC
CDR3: CASSDPGGTKNIQYF

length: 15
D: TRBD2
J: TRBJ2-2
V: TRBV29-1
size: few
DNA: TGCAGCGTTGGTGATAGCGGGAGTTCAGGCGGGGAGCTGTTTTTT
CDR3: CSVGDSGSSGGELFF

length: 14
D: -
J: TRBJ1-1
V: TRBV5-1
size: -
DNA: TGCGCCAGCAGCTTGGACGGTTGGGGCACTGAAGCTTTCTTT
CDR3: CASSLDGWGTEAFF

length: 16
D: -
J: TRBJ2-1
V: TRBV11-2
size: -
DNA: TGTGCCAGCAGTTTAGTTGAGGGACGAAGGTACAATGAGCAGTTCTTC
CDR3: CASSLVEGRRYNEQFF

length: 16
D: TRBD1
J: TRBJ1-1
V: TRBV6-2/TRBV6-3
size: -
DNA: TGTGCCAGCAGTTACAAATCCGGGACAGGGAACACTGAAGCTTTCTTT
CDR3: CASSYKSGTGNTEAFF

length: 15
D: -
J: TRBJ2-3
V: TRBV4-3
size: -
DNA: TGCGCCAGCAGCCAAGAAACAGGGAGCACAGATACGCAGTATTTT
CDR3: CASSQETGSTDTQYF

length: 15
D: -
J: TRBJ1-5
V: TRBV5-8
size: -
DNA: TGTGCCAGCAGCTTAACACCCGTTAGCAATCAGCCCCAGCATTTT
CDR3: CASSLTPVSNQPQHF

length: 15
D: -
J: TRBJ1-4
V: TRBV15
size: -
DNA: TGTGCCACCAGCAGAGTCTCGGGGGATAATGAAAAACTGTTTTTT
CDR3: CATSRVSGDNEKLFF

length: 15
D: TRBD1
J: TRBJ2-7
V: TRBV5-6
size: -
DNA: TGTGCCAGCAGCCCGGAGGACAGGGTGCCCTACGAGCAGTACTTC
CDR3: CASSPEDRVPYEQYF

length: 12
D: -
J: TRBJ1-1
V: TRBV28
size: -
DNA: TGTGCCAGCAGTATAAGGGTGGGGGCGGCTTTCTTT
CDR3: CASSIRVGAAFF

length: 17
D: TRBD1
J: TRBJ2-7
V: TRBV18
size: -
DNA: TGTGCCAGCTCACCACTCCATCAGACAGGGACCTCCTACGAGCAGTACTTC
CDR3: CASSPLHQTGTSYEQYF

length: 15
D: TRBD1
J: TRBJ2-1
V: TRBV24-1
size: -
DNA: TGTGCCACCAGTGACCCACAGGGGGCTATGAATGAGCAGTTCTTC
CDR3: CATSDPQGAMNEQFF

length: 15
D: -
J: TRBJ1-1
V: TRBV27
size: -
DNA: TGTGCCAGCAGTGTTCAACAGGGTCGGTACACTGAAGCTTTCTTT
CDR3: CASSVQQGRYTEAFF

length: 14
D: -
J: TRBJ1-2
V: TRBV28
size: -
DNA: TGTGCCAGCAGTCCAGGAACCGTTGTCTATGGCTACACCTTC
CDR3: CASSPGTVVYGYTF

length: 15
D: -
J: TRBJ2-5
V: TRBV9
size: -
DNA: TGTGCCAGCAGCGTTTCTGGTCAGGGTGCAGAGACCCAGTACTTC
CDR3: CASSVSGQGAETQYF

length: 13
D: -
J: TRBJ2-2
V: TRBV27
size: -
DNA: TGTGCCAGCAGTCCTAGGGCTGTGGGGGAGCTGTTTTTT
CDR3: CASSPRAVGELFF

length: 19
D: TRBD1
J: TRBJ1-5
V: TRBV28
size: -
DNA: TGTGCCAGCAGTGCATACAGGGGCGGGAGGGCTTATAGCAATCAGCCCCAGCATTTT
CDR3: CASSAYRGGRAYSNQPQHF

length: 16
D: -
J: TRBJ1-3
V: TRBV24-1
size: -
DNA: TGTGCCACCAGTGGGAATTCCGGGAGAGGCCCAAACACCATATATTTT
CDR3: CATSGNSGRGPNTIYF

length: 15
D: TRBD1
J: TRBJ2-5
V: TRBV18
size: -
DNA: TGTGCCAGCTCACTTGGACAGGGGGTAGGAGAGACCCAGTACTTC
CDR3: CASSLGQGVGETQYF

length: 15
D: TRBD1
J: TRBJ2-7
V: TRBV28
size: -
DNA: TGTGCCAGCAGCATATCCGGGACAGGGACCTACGAGCAGTACTTC
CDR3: CASSISGTGTYEQYF

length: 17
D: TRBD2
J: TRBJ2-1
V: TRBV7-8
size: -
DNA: TGTGCCAGCAGCCGAGGGACTAGCGGGAGGGCCTCGGGTGAGCAGTTCTTC
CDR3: CASSRGTSGRASGEQFF

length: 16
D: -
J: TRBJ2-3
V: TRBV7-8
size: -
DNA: TGTGCCAGCAGCTTAGATGGCCGAGGGGGAAATGGGCCGCAGTATTTT
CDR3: CASSLDGRGGNGPQYF

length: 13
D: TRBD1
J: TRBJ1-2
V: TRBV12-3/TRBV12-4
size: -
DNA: TGTGCCAGCAGTGACAGGGGGCGCGGTGGCTACACCTTC
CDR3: CASSDRGRGGYTF

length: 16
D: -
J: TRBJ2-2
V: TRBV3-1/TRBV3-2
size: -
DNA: TGTGCCAGCACCCCCCGTAGGGGGGCTAGCACCGGGGAGCTGTTTTTT
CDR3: CASTPRRGASTGELFF

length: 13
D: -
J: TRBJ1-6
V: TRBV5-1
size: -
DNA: TGCGCCAGCAGCTTAACCCGGGAGCAACCCCTCCACTTT
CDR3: CASSLTREQPLHF

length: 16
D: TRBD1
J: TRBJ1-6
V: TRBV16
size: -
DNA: TGTGCCAGCAGCCAAAACCGGGACAGAAGAAATTCACCCCTCCACTTT
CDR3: CASSQNRDRRNSPLHF